This TCR beta chain appears in the sequencing data of a study of shared clonotypes between healthy human individuals. Whole-study results and caveats: Blood was the sole source, and tissue repertoires probably differ. Clonotypes which were not shared had lower generation probabilities than clonotypes that all four donors shared.

V lost 0 bases to trimming and J lost 3 bases, with 6 bases between them. There are 13 residues in the CDR3. CDR1 and CDR2 from the germline V gene are KGHSH and LQKENI. Concerning this clone: Its antigen is unknown. In the same sample, other DNA sequences code for this CDR3.

TCRdb keeps only in-frame clones here, not all; method: immunoSEQ multiplex PCR. The table records about 2.3 million clones, around 93% of them present only once. The chain links TRBV18 to TRBJ2-7; D unclear. The source is a man aged 18 to 35 in good health. Some clones in this sample may be carry-over from other donors' samples. The sample taken for sequencing was naive CD4+ T cells from PBMCs. Documented subset: CD45RA+ positively selected. The CDR3 nucleotides read TGTGCCAGCTCACCACCGGAAAGCTACGAGCAGTACTTC. As protein: CASSPPESYEQYF.